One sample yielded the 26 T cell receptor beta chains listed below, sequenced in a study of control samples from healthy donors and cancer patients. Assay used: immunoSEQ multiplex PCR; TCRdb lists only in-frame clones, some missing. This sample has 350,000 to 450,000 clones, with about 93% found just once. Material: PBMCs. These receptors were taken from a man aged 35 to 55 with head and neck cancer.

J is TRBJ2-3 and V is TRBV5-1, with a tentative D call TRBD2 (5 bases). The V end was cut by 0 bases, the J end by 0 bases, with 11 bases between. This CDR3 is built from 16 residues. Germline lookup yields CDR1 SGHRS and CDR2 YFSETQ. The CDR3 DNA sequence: TGCGCCAGCAGCTTGGATGGACTGCCCAGCACAGATACGCAGTATTTT. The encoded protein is CASSLDGLPSTDTQYF.

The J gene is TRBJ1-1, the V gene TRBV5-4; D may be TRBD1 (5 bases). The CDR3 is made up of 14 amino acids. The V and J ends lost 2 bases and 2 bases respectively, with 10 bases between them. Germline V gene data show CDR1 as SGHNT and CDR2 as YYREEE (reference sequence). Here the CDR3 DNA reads TGTGCCAGCAGCTTTTCCACAGGTAACACTGAAGCTTTCTTT. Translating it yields CASSFSTGNTEAFF. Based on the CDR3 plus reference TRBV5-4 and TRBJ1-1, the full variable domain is ETGVTQSPTHLIKTRGQQVTLRCSSQSGHNTVSWYQQALGQGPQFIFQYYREEENGRGNFPPRFSGLQFPNYSSELNVNALELDDSALYLCASSFSTGNTEAFFGQGTRLTVV.

As DNA, the CDR3 is TGTGCCAGCAGCAAAGGACAGGGGGGCTATGGCTACACCTTC. Its protein product is CASSKGQGGYGYTF. V gene TRBV6-5 combines with J gene TRBJ1-2; 10 bases match TRBD1. The junction had 5 bases not matched to a gene; V was cut back by 6 bases and J by 4 bases. The germline CDR1 and CDR2 sequences are MNHEY and SVGAGI. The CDR3 spans 14 residues.

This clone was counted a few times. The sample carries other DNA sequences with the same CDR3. The CDR3 protein is CASRRGNTGELFF. CDR3 DNA sequence: TGTGCCAGCAGGAGGGGAAACACCGGGGAGCTGTTTTTT. This rearrangement joins TRBV2 to TRBJ2-2; D might be TRBD1 or TRBD2, each matching 5 bases. The germline V gene encodes CDR1 SNHLY and CDR2 FYNNEI. V lost 6 bases and J lost 2, with 7 bases in between. This CDR3 is 13 amino acids long.

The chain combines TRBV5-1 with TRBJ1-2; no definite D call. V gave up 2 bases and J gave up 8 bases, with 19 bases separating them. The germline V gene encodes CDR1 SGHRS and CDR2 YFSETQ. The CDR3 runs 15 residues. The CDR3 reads CASSFLADNLSGYTF. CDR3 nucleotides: TGCGCCAGCAGCTTCTTGGCAGACAACCTCTCGGGCTACACCTTC.

CDR3 in amino acids: CAWAQLVFVGTEAFF. The CDR3 coding sequence is TGTGCCTGGGCCCAACTTGTTTTCGTGGGGACTGAAGCTTTCTTT. The chain employs TRBV30 and TRBJ1-1; D gene uncertain. The CDR3 runs 15 residues. The germline V and J ends were trimmed by 5 bases and 5 bases, with 21 bases remaining between them. Germline lookup yields CDR1 GTSNPN and CDR2 SVGIG (reference sequence).

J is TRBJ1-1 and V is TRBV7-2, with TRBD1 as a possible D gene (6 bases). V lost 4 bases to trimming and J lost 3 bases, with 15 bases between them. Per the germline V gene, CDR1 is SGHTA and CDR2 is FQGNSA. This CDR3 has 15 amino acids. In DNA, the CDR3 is TGTGCCAGCAGCTCCCCCAGGGGCCGGGACACTGAAGCTTTCTTT. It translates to CASSSPRGRDTEAFF.

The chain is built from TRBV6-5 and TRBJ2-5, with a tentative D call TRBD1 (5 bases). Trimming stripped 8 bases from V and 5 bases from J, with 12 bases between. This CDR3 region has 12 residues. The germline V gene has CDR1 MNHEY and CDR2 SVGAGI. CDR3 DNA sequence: TGTGCCAGCGCAAGGGGTGTGGAGACCCAGTACTTC. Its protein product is CASARGVETQYF.

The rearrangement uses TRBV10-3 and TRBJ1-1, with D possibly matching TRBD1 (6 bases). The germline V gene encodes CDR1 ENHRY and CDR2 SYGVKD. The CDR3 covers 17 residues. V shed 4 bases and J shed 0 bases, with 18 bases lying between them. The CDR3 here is CAISGGGLNLVNTEAFF. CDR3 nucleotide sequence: TGTGCCATCAGTGGGGGGGGGCTAAATCTCGTGAACACTGAAGCTTTCTTT.

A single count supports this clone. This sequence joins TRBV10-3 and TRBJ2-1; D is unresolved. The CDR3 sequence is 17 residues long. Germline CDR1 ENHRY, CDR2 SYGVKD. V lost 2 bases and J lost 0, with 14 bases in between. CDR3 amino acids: CAISEKKSFGSYNEQFF. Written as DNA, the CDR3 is TGTGCCATCAGTGAGAAAAAATCATTTGGCTCCTACAATGAGCAGTTCTTC.

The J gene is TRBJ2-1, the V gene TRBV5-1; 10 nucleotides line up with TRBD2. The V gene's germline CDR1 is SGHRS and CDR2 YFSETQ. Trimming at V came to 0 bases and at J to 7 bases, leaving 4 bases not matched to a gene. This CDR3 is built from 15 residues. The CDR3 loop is CASSLALAGVNEQFF. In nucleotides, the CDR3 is TGCGCCAGCAGCTTGGCGCTAGCGGGAGTAAATGAGCAGTTCTTC.

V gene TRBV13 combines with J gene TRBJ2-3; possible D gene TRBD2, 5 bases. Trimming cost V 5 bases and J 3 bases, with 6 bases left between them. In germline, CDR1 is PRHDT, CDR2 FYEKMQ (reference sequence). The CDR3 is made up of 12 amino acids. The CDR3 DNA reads TGTGCCAGCAGCAGGAGGACAGATACGCAGTATTTT. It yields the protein CASSRRTDTQYF.

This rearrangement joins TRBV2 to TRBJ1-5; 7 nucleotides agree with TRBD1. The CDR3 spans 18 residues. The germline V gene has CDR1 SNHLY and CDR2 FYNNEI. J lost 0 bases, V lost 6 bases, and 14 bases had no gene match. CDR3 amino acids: CASRRGREVYYSNQPQHF. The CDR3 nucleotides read TGTGCCAGCAGAAGGGGGCGCGAGGTCTATTATAGCAATCAGCCCCAGCATTTT.

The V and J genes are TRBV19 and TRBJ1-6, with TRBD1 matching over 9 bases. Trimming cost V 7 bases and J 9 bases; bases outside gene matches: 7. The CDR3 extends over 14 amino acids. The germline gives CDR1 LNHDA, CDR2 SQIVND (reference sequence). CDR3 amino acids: CASTPGTGFSPLHF. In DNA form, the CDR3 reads TGTGCCAGTACCCCCGGGACAGGGTTTTCACCCCTCCACTTT.

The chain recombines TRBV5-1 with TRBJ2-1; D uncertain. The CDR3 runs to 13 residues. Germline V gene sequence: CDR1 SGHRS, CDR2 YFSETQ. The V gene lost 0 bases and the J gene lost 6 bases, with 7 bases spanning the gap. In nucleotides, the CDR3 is TGCGCCAGCAGCTTGGGCAGGCTCAATGAGCAGTTCTTC. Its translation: CASSLGRLNEQFF.

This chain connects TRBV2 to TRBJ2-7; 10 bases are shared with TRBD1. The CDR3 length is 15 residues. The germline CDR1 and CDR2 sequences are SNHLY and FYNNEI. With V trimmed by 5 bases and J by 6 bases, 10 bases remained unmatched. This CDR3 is CASSSRDRGSREQYF. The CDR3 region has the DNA TGTGCCAGCAGTTCCCGGGACAGGGGCTCTCGCGAGCAGTACTTC.

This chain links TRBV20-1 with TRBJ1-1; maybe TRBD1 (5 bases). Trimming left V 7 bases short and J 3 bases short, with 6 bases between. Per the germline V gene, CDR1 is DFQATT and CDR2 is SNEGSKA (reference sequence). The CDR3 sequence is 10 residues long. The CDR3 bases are TGCAGTGTCAGGGACACTGAAGCTTTCTTT. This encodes CSVRDTEAFF.

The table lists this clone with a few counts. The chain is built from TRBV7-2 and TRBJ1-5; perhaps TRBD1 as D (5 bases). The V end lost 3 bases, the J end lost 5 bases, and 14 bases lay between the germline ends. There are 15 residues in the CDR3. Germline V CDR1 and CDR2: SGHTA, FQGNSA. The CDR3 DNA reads TGTGCCAGCAGCTTGGGACCAAATCTTTATCAGCCCCAGCATTTT. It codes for CASSLGPNLYQPQHF.

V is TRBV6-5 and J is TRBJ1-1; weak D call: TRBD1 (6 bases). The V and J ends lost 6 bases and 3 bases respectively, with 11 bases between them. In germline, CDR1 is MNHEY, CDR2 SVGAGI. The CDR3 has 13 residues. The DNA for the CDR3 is TGTGCCAGCAGAAGAGGACAGCACACTGAAGCTTTCTTT. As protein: CASRRGQHTEAFF.

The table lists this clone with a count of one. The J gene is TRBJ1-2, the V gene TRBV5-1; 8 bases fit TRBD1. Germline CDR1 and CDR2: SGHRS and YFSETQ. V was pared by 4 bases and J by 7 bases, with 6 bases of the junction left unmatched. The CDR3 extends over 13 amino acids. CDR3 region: CASSPDRVAGYTF. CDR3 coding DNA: TGCGCCAGCAGCCCGGACAGGGTTGCTGGCTACACCTTC.

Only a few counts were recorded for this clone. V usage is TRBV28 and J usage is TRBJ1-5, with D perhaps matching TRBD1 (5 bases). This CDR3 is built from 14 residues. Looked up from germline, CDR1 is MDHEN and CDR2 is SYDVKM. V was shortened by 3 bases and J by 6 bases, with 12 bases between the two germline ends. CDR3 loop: CASSFSGRVQPQHF. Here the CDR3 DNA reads TGTGCCAGCAGTTTTTCAGGGCGGGTTCAGCCCCAGCATTTT.

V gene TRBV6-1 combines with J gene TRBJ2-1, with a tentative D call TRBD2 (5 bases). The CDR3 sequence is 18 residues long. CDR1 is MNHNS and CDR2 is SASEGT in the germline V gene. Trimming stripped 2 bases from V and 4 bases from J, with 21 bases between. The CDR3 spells CASSELSTSLAEYNEQFF. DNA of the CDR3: TGTGCCAGCAGTGAATTAAGTACGAGTCTAGCAGAATACAATGAGCAGTTCTTC.

CDR3 bases: TGTGCCAGCAGTTCGCTTCTGAGGGTTGGGCAGTACTTC. Its translation: CASSSLLRVGQYF. V gene TRBV6-5 combines with J gene TRBJ2-7, with TRBD2 as a possible D gene (5 bases). In germline, CDR1 is MNHEY, CDR2 SVGAGI. The CDR3 has 13 amino acids. V lost 4 bases and J lost 9, with 16 bases in between.

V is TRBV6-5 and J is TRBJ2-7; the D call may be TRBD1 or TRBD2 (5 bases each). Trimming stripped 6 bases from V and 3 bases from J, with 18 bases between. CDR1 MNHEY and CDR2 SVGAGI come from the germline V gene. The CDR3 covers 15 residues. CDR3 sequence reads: CASSRLGDGNYEQYF. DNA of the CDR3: TGTGCCAGCAGCCGCCTTGGGGACGGAAACTACGAGCAGTACTTC.

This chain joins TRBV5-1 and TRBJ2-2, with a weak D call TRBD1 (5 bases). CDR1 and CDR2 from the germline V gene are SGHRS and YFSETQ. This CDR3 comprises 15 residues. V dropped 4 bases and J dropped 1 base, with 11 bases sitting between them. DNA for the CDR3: TGCGCCAGCAGCCCTCCGGACATGAACACCGGGGAGCTGTTTTTT. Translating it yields CASSPPDMNTGELFF. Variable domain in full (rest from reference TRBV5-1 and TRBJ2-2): KAGVTQTPRYLIKTRGQQVTLSCSPISGHRSVSWYQQTPGQGLQFLFEYFSETQRNKGNFPGRFSGRQFSNSRSEMNVSTLELGDSALYLCASSPPDMNTGELFFGEGSRLTVL.

The CDR3 bases are TGTGCCAGTAAAAACCGCCTGGGGTCCTCTGGGGCCAACGTCCTGACTTTC. Its translation is CASKNRLGSSGANVLTF. J is TRBJ2-6 and V is TRBV19, with D hard to call. Germline assignment: CDR1 LNHDA and CDR2 SQIVND (reference sequence). The CDR3 has 17 amino acids. V shed 7 bases and J shed 0 bases, with 16 bases lying between them.